This T cell receptor (beta chain) was captured by sequencing in a study of cytomegalovirus exposure and HLA in healthy donors. Study findings and constraints: The study put 150 to 200 TCR beta chains on its list as cytomegalovirus-associated.

The table came from immunoSEQ multiplex PCR; TCRdb's copy has only in-frame clones and leaves some out. The sample contains approximately 150,000 clones, 91% of which appear only once. As to this clone: What it recognizes is unknown.

Sequencing was carried out using PBMCs. The source is a woman aged 18-29 years in good health and CMV-seropositive.

CDR3 loop: CASSLQGQWGTATYGYTF. The CDR3 nucleotides read TGTGCCAGCAGTTTGCAAGGCCAGTGGGGGACAGCGACCTATGGCTACACCTTC. V is TRBV27 and J is TRBJ1-2; 7 nucleotides align to TRBD1. V dropped 3 bases and J dropped 4; count of bases not matched to a gene: 17. Germline V gene data show CDR1 as MNHEY and CDR2 as SMNVEV (reference sequence). The CDR3 has 18 amino acids.